A single sample is the source of the 23 T cell receptor beta chains below, sequenced in a study of T cell repertoires in cytomegalovirus infection. Via MiXCR, TCRdb re-called the reads, giving one row per CDR3 protein. This sample carries about 570,000 distinct CDR3 sequences, roughly 42% of them seen once, and the ten largest clones take around 48%. Their cognate antigens are unknown. The source material was cultured PBMCs, sampled from culture after CMV antigen stimulation. These receptor sequences come from a human donor in good health (CMV status not recorded). Some clones in this sample may be carry-over from other donors' samples.

This rearrangement joins TRBV20-1 to TRBJ2-1; 7 bases map to TRBD2. With 0 bases clipped from V and 1 base from J, the junction kept 9 bases outside the gene matches. The length of the CDR3 is 17 residues. CDR1 and CDR2 (germline): DFQATT, SNEGSKA (reference sequence). The DNA for the CDR3 is TGCAGTGCTAGAGAGCTTCCGGGTAGCGGGTCCTACAATGAGCAGTTCTTC. Amino acids: CSARELPGSGSYNEQFF.

The chain is built from TRBV2 and TRBJ1-2; no firm D call. CDR1 SNHLY and CDR2 FYNNEI come from the germline V gene. Deletions cut 4 bases from V and 8 bases from J, with 11 bases between. The CDR3 length is 12 residues. CDR3 bases: TGTGCCAGCAGTGGGGCCAGGCTCGGCTACACCTTC. Translation gives CASSGARLGYTF. The full variable domain, rest sourced from reference TRBV2 and TRBJ1-2, is EPEVTQTPSHQVTQMGQEVILRCVPISNHLYFYWYRQILGQKVEFLVSFYNNEISEKSEIFDDQFSVERPDGSNFTLKIRSTKLEDSAMYFCASSGARLGYTFGSGTRLTVV.

For the CDR3, the DNA is TGTGCCAGCTCACCACCGGGACTAGCGGGGGGGCGGTCCTACAATGAGCAGTTCTTC. Encoded protein: CASSPPGLAGGRSYNEQFF. The chain has TRBV18 and TRBJ2-1; 16 bases are a match to TRBD2. CDR1 and CDR2 from the germline V gene are KGHSH and LQKENI. Trimming removed 0 bases from V and 1 base from J; junction bases left unmatched: 3. The CDR3 spans 19 residues.

This clonotype has a single count. The chain recombines TRBV4-3 with TRBJ1-1, with D possibly matching TRBD1 (5 bases). The CDR3 consists of 15 residues. Deletions cut 4 bases from V and 0 bases from J, with 12 bases between. Germline V gene sequence: CDR1 LGHNA, CDR2 YSLEER. The CDR3 DNA follows: TGCGCCAGCAGCCTCGACAGAGACATGAACACTGAAGCTTTCTTT. Protein sequence: CASSLDRDMNTEAFF.

V and J are TRBV20-1 and TRBJ2-7, with 7 bases matching TRBD2. V shed 1 base, J shed 6 bases, and the junction held 6 bases outside the gene matches. CDR3 length: 13 amino acids. CDR1 and CDR2 from the germline V gene are DFQATT and SNEGSKA (reference sequence). The CDR3, as DNA: TGCAGTGCTAGAGGGGGGGGGATCAGCGAGCAGTACTTC. Amino acid sequence: CSARGGGISEQYF.

The V and J genes are TRBV7-6 and TRBJ1-4; 8 nucleotides match TRBD1. The CDR3 covers 21 residues. Germline V gives CDR1 SGHVS, CDR2 FNYEAQ. The V segment lost 4 bases and the J segment 1 base; nucleotides outside the gene matches: 20. Written as DNA, the CDR3 is TGTGCCAGCAGCTCCCCAAGGCTGGGAGTTGGACAGGGAAGAACTAATGAAAAACTGTTTTTT. Its translation: CASSSPRLGVGQGRTNEKLFF. The whole variable domain, remainder taken from reference TRBV7-6 and TRBJ1-4, is GAGVSQSPRYKVTKRGQDVALRCDPISGHVSLYWYRQALGQGPEFLTYFNYEAQQDKSGLPNDRFSAERPEGSISTLTIQRTEQRDSAMYRCASSSPRLGVGQGRTNEKLFFGSGTQLSVL.

This chain links TRBV6-1 with TRBJ2-3; D call uncertain. Germline CDR1 reads MNHNS; CDR2 reads SASEGT. Trimming cost V 5 bases and J 2 bases, with 17 bases left between them. CDR3 length: 16 amino acids. Here the CDR3 reads CASSYISVANTDTQYF. The CDR3 DNA is TGTGCCAGCAGTTACATTTCCGTGGCAAACACAGATACGCAGTATTTT.

This clonotype was seen a handful of times. This sequence joins TRBV7-2 and TRBJ2-3; a weak D match, TRBD1 (5 bases). Germline CDR1 is SGHTA and CDR2 is FQGNSA. CDR3 length equals 13 residues. The V and J ends lost 5 bases and 8 bases respectively, with 14 bases between them. CDR3 DNA sequence: TGTGCCAGCAGCCCCCAGGGCGTAGGTACGCAGTATTTT. Its protein is CASSPQGVGTQYF.

The chain is built from TRBV7-9 and TRBJ2-7; no definite D call. The CDR3 totals 14 residues. V was pared by 2 bases and J by 2 bases, with 10 bases between. CDR1 SEHNR and CDR2 FQNEAQ come from the germline V gene (reference sequence). The CDR3: CASSLTLQPYEQYF. For the CDR3, the DNA is TGTGCCAGCAGCTTAACCCTACAACCCTACGAGCAGTACTTC.

This clonotype was observed a handful of times. The chain couples TRBV4-1 to TRBJ1-5, with TRBD1 as a possible D gene (5 bases). Trimming removed 5 bases from V and 5 bases from J, with 16 bases in between. The germline V gene encodes CDR1 MGHRA and CDR2 YSYEKL. CDR3 length equals 15 residues. CDR3 sequence (DNA): TGCGCCAGCAGCGAGTTCCCGGGGGAAGATCAGCCCCAGCATTTT. It codes for CASSEFPGEDQPQHF.

The chain combines TRBV5-4 with TRBJ2-6; 9 bases fit TRBD2. CDR1 SGHNT and CDR2 YYREEE come from the germline V gene (reference sequence). V shed 4 bases, J shed 1 base, and the junction held 6 bases outside the gene matches. There are 17 residues in the CDR3. CDR3 in amino acids: CASSPTSGGSGANVLTF. Here the CDR3 DNA reads TGTGCCAGCAGCCCGACCAGCGGGGGGTCTGGGGCCAACGTCCTGACTTTC.

The chain carries TRBV6-1 and TRBJ2-1; 7 positions match TRBD2. CDR3 length: 13 amino acids. V lost 10 bases and J lost 0; bases outside the gene matches: 3. CDR1 is MNHNS and CDR2 is SASEGT in the germline V gene. The CDR3 DNA is TGTGCCACCGGGACTAACTCCTACAATGAGCAGTTCTTC. It codes for CATGTNSYNEQFF.

This chain links TRBV7-8 with TRBJ2-7, with 8 bases identical to TRBD1. J was trimmed by 3 bases and V by 5 bases; bases with no gene match: 9. Germline CDR1 is SGHVS and CDR2 is FQNEAQ. The CDR3 extends over 15 amino acids. CDR3 coding DNA: TGTGCCAGCAGCCGCGTCACAGGGGGAAACTACGAGCAGTACTTC. Protein: CASSRVTGGNYEQYF.

The CDR3 nucleotides are TGTGCCAGCAGTAAGGACAGGGACTACTATGGCTACACCTTC. Its translation: CASSKDRDYYGYTF. The V call is TRBV27, the J call TRBJ1-2, with 8 bases matching TRBD1. CDR1 and CDR2 (germline): MNHEY, SMNVEV (reference sequence). The CDR3 is 14 residues long. The V segment lost 5 bases and the J segment 3 bases; nucleotides outside the gene matches: 5.

V is TRBV11-2 and J is TRBJ1-6; D not resolved. Germline-derived CDR1 and CDR2 are SGHAT and FQNNGV. The V end was cut by 4 bases, the J end by 7 bases, with 11 bases between. The CDR3 sequence is 14 residues long. CDR3 sequence reads: CASSSLGGNSPLHF. The DNA for the CDR3 is TGTGCCAGCAGCTCACTCGGAGGGAATTCACCCCTCCACTTT.

This clonotype was observed at least ten times. A read error may produce the germline difference seen at one junction end. The V gene is TRBV7-2, the J gene TRBJ2-3, with 7 positions matching TRBD1. The CDR3 has 14 residues. Per the germline V gene, CDR1 is SGHTA and CDR2 is FQGNSA. The DNA of the CDR3 is TGTGCCACCAGCCCGGGACAGCACACAGATACGCAGTATTTT. It specifies CATSPGQHTDTQYF.

This clonotype was observed a few times. V usage is TRBV7-8 and J usage is TRBJ1-1, with a possible D match to TRBD1 (5 bases). With 4 bases removed from V and 11 bases from J, the gap between germline ends came to 14 bases. The CDR3 covers 12 residues. Per germline, CDR1 SGHVS and CDR2 FQNEAQ. Here the CDR3 reads CASSYGTGIAFF. The CDR3 DNA is TGTGCCAGCAGCTACGGGACGGGGATCGCTTTCTTT.

The gene calls are TRBV27 and TRBJ1-5; no clear D gene. From germline, CDR1 is MNHEY and CDR2 SMNVEV (reference sequence). This CDR3 has 14 amino acids. The V end lost 2 bases, the J end lost 4 bases, and 9 bases lay between the germline ends. DNA of the CDR3: TGTGCCAGCAGTTTAGGCCGCTTAAATCAGCCCCAGCATTTT. As protein: CASSLGRLNQPQHF.

The V call is TRBV5-4, the J call TRBJ2-3; D is perhaps TRBD1 or TRBD2 (5 bases each). This CDR3 is 20 amino acids long. Trimming shortened V by 4 bases and J by 1 base, and 28 bases separated the two germline ends. Germline V gene data show CDR1 as SGHNT and CDR2 as YYREEE (reference sequence). The CDR3 reads CASSPLGAYGTQLGTDTQYF. In DNA form, the CDR3 reads TGTGCCAGCAGCCCCCTTGGGGCTTACGGGACCCAATTGGGCACAGATACGCAGTATTTT. Supplemented by reference TRBV5-4 and TRBJ2-3, the full variable domain reads ETGVTQSPTHLIKTRGQQVTLRCSSQSGHNTVSWYQQALGQGPQFIFQYYREEENGRGNFPPRFSGLQFPNYSSELNVNALELDDSALYLCASSPLGAYGTQLGTDTQYFGPGTRLTVL.

The V call is TRBV5-1, the J call TRBJ2-3; TRBD1 might be the D (5 bases). This CDR3 has 15 residues. Germline-derived CDR1 and CDR2 are SGHRS and YFSETQ. V was pared by 4 bases and J by 2 bases, with 14 bases between. The DNA of the CDR3 is TGCGCCAGCAGCCTACGTATAGGGGACACAGATACGCAGTATTTT. This translates into CASSLRIGDTDTQYF.

Only a few counts were recorded for this clonotype. The rearrangement uses TRBV7-2 and TRBJ1-4; D may be TRBD1 (5 bases). V lost 2 bases and J 8 bases, leaving 15 bases between the germline ends. This CDR3 spans 15 amino acids. The germline CDR1 and CDR2 sequences are SGHTA and FQGNSA. In DNA form, the CDR3 reads TGTGCCAGCAGCTTAAACACAGGACGAGGCGAAAAACTGTTTTTT. Amino acids: CASSLNTGRGEKLFF.

In this sample, this clonotype turned up many times. This rearrangement joins TRBV7-8 to TRBJ1-1; maybe TRBD1 (6 bases). Deletions cut 5 bases from V and 3 bases from J, with 13 bases between. From germline, CDR1 is SGHVS and CDR2 FQNEAQ. The CDR3 totals 14 residues. The CDR3 nucleotides are TGTGCCAGCAGCGCTCCCAGGGGCTACACTGAAGCTTTCTTT. Encoded protein: CASSAPRGYTEAFF.

This clonotype was counted only a few times. The genes are TRBV6-2 or TRBV6-3 and TRBJ2-1; 9 nucleotides line up with TRBD1. CDR3 length: 18 residues. Germline V gives CDR1 MNHEY, CDR2 SVGEGT. J was trimmed by 8 bases and V by 5 bases; bases with no gene match: 19. CDR3 residues: CASSLTRGGQGGRDEQFF. CDR3 DNA: TGTGCCAGCAGTCTCACCCGAGGGGGACAGGGTGGTAGGGATGAGCAGTTCTTC.